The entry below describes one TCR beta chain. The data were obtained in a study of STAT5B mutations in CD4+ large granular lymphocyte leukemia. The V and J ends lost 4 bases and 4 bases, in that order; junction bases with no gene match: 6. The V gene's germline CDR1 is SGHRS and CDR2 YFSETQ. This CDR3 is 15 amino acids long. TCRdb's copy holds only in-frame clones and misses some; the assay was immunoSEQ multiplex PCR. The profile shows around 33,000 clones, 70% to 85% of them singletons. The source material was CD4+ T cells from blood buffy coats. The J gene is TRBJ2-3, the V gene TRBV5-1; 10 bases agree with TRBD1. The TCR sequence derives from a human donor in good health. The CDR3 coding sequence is TGCGCCAGCAGCCCCCTCGGACAGGGGGCAGATACGCAGTATTTT. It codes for CASSPLGQGADTQYF.